The rows below give T cell receptor beta chains drawn from one sample of a study of shared clonotypes between healthy human individuals. The method was immunoSEQ multiplex PCR; TCRdb's version includes in-frame clones alone and lacks a portion of them. This sample yields millions of clones, of which 85% to 95% are seen a single time; 0.13% belongs to the top ten. The sequencing input was naive CD4+ T cells sorted from blood. These receptors were taken from a man between 18 and 29 years old in good health. The CDR3 runs from the conserved cysteine through the conserved F or W. Fields, in order: CDR3 protein, CDR3 DNA, D gene, J gene, clone size, V gene. A D gene is named only where the DNA matches it firmly. Size tells how often a clone was seen (once, few, many) or the class of an expanded clone, and some rows leave it out.

CDR3aa: CASSLGGPGNGYTF
CDR3nt: TGTGCCAGCAGCTTAGGGGGGCCGGGAAATGGCTACACCTTC
d_gene: -
j_gene: TRBJ1-2
abundance: once
v_gene: TRBV7-2

CDR3aa: CASSATGVYNSPLHF
CDR3nt: TGTGCCAGCAGCGCAACAGGGGTTTATAATTCACCCCTCCACTTT
d_gene: TRBD1
j_gene: TRBJ1-6
abundance: -
v_gene: TRBV9

CDR3aa: CASSRQGTGIDQPQHF
CDR3nt: TGTGCCAGCAGTCGTCAAGGGACAGGTATCGATCAGCCCCAGCATTTT
d_gene: TRBD1
j_gene: TRBJ1-5
abundance: few
v_gene: TRBV2

CDR3aa: CASSVGEIGSYNEQFF
CDR3nt: TGTGCCAGCAGCGTAGGAGAAATAGGGTCCTACAATGAGCAGTTCTTC
d_gene: -
j_gene: TRBJ2-1
abundance: -
v_gene: TRBV9

CDR3aa: CASSRGPANEKLFF
CDR3nt: TGCGCCAGCAGCCGGGGTCCGGCAAATGAAAAACTGTTTTTT
d_gene: -
j_gene: TRBJ1-4
abundance: -
v_gene: TRBV5-1

CDR3aa: CASSFPSGDTQYF
CDR3nt: TGTGCCAGCAGCTTTCCCAGCGGGGATACGCAGTATTTT
d_gene: -
j_gene: TRBJ2-3
abundance: -
v_gene: TRBV7-9

CDR3aa: CASSLAGVSNEQYF
CDR3nt: TGTGCCAGCAGTTTAGCGGGAGTCAGCAACGAGCAGTACTTC
d_gene: TRBD2
j_gene: TRBJ2-7
abundance: -
v_gene: TRBV27

CDR3aa: CASGLVLRTDGDTQYF
CDR3nt: TGTGCTAGTGGTTTGGTACTTAGGACGGACGGTGATACGCAGTATTTT
d_gene: -
j_gene: TRBJ2-3
abundance: -
v_gene: TRBV12-5

CDR3aa: CASRQQQLYEQYF
CDR3nt: TGTGCCAGCAGACAACAACAGTTATACGAGCAGTACTTC
d_gene: -
j_gene: TRBJ2-7
abundance: -
v_gene: TRBV27

CDR3aa: CASRLTRETGELFF
CDR3nt: TGCGCCAGCAGACTTACCAGGGAAACCGGGGAGCTGTTTTTT
d_gene: -
j_gene: TRBJ2-2
abundance: -
v_gene: TRBV10-1

CDR3aa: CASASPIGELFF
CDR3nt: TGTGCCAGCGCCAGCCCAATCGGGGAGCTGTTTTTT
d_gene: -
j_gene: TRBJ2-2
abundance: -
v_gene: TRBV6-6

CDR3aa: CASSHGTSGRAGQETQYF
CDR3nt: TGTGCCAGCAGTCACGGGACTAGCGGGAGGGCCGGGCAAGAGACCCAGTACTTC
d_gene: TRBD2
j_gene: TRBJ2-5
abundance: -
v_gene: TRBV5-5

CDR3aa: CASSMGPNSPLHF
CDR3nt: TGTGCCAGCAGCATGGGGCCAAATTCACCCCTCCACTTT
d_gene: -
j_gene: TRBJ1-6
abundance: -
v_gene: TRBV9

CDR3aa: CASSVQGALGYTF
CDR3nt: TGTGCCAGCAGCGTACAGGGGGCGCTTGGCTACACCTTC
d_gene: TRBD1
j_gene: TRBJ1-2
abundance: -
v_gene: TRBV9

CDR3aa: CSVEDRGTGPDTQYF
CDR3nt: TGCAGCGTTGAAGATAGGGGTACAGGGCCAGATACGCAGTATTTT
d_gene: -
j_gene: TRBJ2-3
abundance: -
v_gene: TRBV29-1

CDR3aa: CASSLYQMGGGYGYTF
CDR3nt: TGTGCCAGCAGCTTATACCAAATGGGTGGTGGCTATGGCTACACCTTC
d_gene: -
j_gene: TRBJ1-2
abundance: -
v_gene: TRBV7-2

CDR3aa: CASSSGLAGKNIQYF
CDR3nt: TGTGCCAGCAGCTCCGGACTAGCGGGGAAAAACATTCAGTACTTC
d_gene: TRBD2
j_gene: TRBJ2-4
abundance: -
v_gene: TRBV28

CDR3aa: CASSHPYGGKEADTQYF
CDR3nt: TGTGCCAGCAGCCATCCGTATGGGGGGAAAGAGGCCGATACGCAGTATTTT
d_gene: -
j_gene: TRBJ2-3
abundance: -
v_gene: TRBV7-6

CDR3aa: CASSDSDGSYNSPLHF
CDR3nt: TGTGCCAGTAGTGATTCCGACGGCTCCTATAATTCACCCCTCCACTTT
d_gene: -
j_gene: TRBJ1-6
abundance: -
v_gene: TRBV19

CDR3aa: CASSLAGGGQSPLHF
CDR3nt: TGCGCCAGCAGCTTGGCCGGTGGCGGGCAGTCCCCCCTCCACTTT
d_gene: -
j_gene: TRBJ1-6
abundance: -
v_gene: TRBV5-1

CDR3aa: CASHKNTEAFF
CDR3nt: TGTGCCAGCCACAAGAACACTGAAGCTTTCTTT
d_gene: -
j_gene: TRBJ1-1
abundance: -
v_gene: TRBV5-6

CDR3aa: CAWGSGPRSSEAFF
CDR3nt: TGTGCCTGGGGCTCGGGACCAAGGTCATCTGAAGCTTTCTTT
d_gene: -
j_gene: TRBJ1-1
abundance: -
v_gene: TRBV30

CDR3aa: CASSLPSGGPYEQYF
CDR3nt: TGTGCCAGCAGCCTTCCCTCGGGAGGGCCTTACGAGCAGTACTTC
d_gene: TRBD2
j_gene: TRBJ2-7
abundance: -
v_gene: TRBV5-4

CDR3aa: CASSSRQGNNSPLHF
CDR3nt: TGTGCCAGCAGCAGTCGACAGGGAAATAATTCACCCCTCCACTTT
d_gene: TRBD1
j_gene: TRBJ1-6
abundance: -
v_gene: TRBV2

CDR3aa: CASSLERRAKGAYGYTF
CDR3nt: TGTGCCAGCAGCTTAGAAAGGAGGGCTAAGGGTGCCTATGGCTACACCTTC
d_gene: -
j_gene: TRBJ1-2
abundance: -
v_gene: TRBV11-2

CDR3aa: CASRQGAGETQYF
CDR3nt: TGTGCCAGCAGACAGGGGGCGGGAGAGACCCAGTACTTC
d_gene: TRBD1
j_gene: TRBJ2-5
abundance: -
v_gene: TRBV2

CDR3aa: CASSYGGGENYEQYF
CDR3nt: TGTGCCAGCAGTTATGGCGGGGGCGAGAACTACGAGCAGTACTTC
d_gene: -
j_gene: TRBJ2-7
abundance: -
v_gene: TRBV6-5

CDR3aa: CATLEGGAYNEQFF
CDR3nt: TGTGCCACCCTCGAAGGCGGGGCCTACAATGAGCAGTTCTTC
d_gene: -
j_gene: TRBJ2-1
abundance: -
v_gene: TRBV10-3

CDR3aa: CASSYSDRPNSPLHF
CDR3nt: TGTGCCAGCAGTTACTCAGACAGGCCAAATTCACCCCTCCACTTT
d_gene: -
j_gene: TRBJ1-6
abundance: -
v_gene: TRBV6-6

CDR3aa: CASSLMLAGEQFF
CDR3nt: TGTGCCAGCAGTTTAATGTTGGCCGGGGAGCAGTTCTTC
d_gene: -
j_gene: TRBJ2-1
abundance: -
v_gene: TRBV27

CDR3aa: CASSLRGTSGSAGELFF
CDR3nt: TGTGCCAGCAGTTTAAGGGGGACTAGCGGGTCCGCCGGGGAGCTGTTTTTT
d_gene: TRBD2
j_gene: TRBJ2-2
abundance: -
v_gene: TRBV27

CDR3aa: CASSLSAAGDAQHF
CDR3nt: TGTGCCAGCAGTCTAAGCGCGGCAGGGGATGCCCAGCATTTT
d_gene: -
j_gene: TRBJ1-5
abundance: -
v_gene: TRBV28

CDR3aa: CASSLSAGYSNQPQHF
CDR3nt: TGTGCCAGCAGCTTATCGGCCGGATATAGCAATCAGCCCCAGCATTTT
d_gene: -
j_gene: TRBJ1-5
abundance: -
v_gene: TRBV7-8

CDR3aa: CASSESLRDRSDTQYF
CDR3nt: TGTGCCAGCAGTGAGAGTTTGAGGGATCGATCAGATACGCAGTATTTT
d_gene: -
j_gene: TRBJ2-3
abundance: -
v_gene: TRBV2

CDR3aa: CASSQVGGSYNEQFF
CDR3nt: TGTGCCAGCAGCCAAGTCGGGGGATCCTACAATGAGCAGTTCTTC
d_gene: -
j_gene: TRBJ2-1
abundance: -
v_gene: TRBV14

CDR3aa: CASSLGEETQYF
CDR3nt: TGTGCCAGCAGCTTGGGAGAAGAGACCCAGTACTTC
d_gene: -
j_gene: TRBJ2-5
abundance: -
v_gene: TRBV5-4

CDR3aa: CASSFGTLSGGELFF
CDR3nt: TGTGCCAGCAGCTTTGGGACCCTCAGTGGCGGGGAGCTGTTTTTT
d_gene: -
j_gene: TRBJ2-2
abundance: -
v_gene: TRBV7-2

CDR3aa: CASSLAGSGGAETQYF
CDR3nt: TGTGCCAGCAGCTTAGCTGGTAGCGGGGGGGCCGAGACCCAGTACTTC
d_gene: TRBD2
j_gene: TRBJ2-5
abundance: -
v_gene: TRBV7-8

CDR3aa: CASSLESGITNTEAFF
CDR3nt: TGCGCCAGCAGCTTGGAATCGGGTATTACGAACACTGAAGCTTTCTTT
d_gene: -
j_gene: TRBJ1-1
abundance: -
v_gene: TRBV5-1

CDR3aa: CASSVRQGPNYGYTF
CDR3nt: TGTGCCAGCAGTGTAAGACAAGGGCCTAACTATGGCTACACCTTC
d_gene: -
j_gene: TRBJ1-2
abundance: -
v_gene: TRBV2

CDR3aa: CASSFAPAGEQFF
CDR3nt: TGTGCCAGCAGTTTTGCACCTGCCGGTGAGCAGTTCTTC
d_gene: -
j_gene: TRBJ2-1
abundance: -
v_gene: TRBV6-6

CDR3aa: CAWSGTGTTNEKLFF
CDR3nt: TGTGCCTGGAGTGGAACAGGGACAACTAATGAAAAACTGTTTTTT
d_gene: -
j_gene: TRBJ1-4
abundance: once
v_gene: TRBV30

CDR3aa: CASSLGTASNEQFF
CDR3nt: TGTGCCAGCAGCTTAGGGACAGCAAGCAATGAGCAGTTCTTC
d_gene: -
j_gene: TRBJ2-1
abundance: -
v_gene: TRBV7-8

CDR3aa: CASQRLGARKTNYGYTF
CDR3nt: TGTGCCAGTCAGCGATTGGGGGCGCGTAAGACTAACTATGGCTACACCTTC
d_gene: -
j_gene: TRBJ1-2
abundance: -
v_gene: TRBV19

CDR3aa: CASKGSNQPQHF
CDR3nt: TGTGCCAGTAAAGGCAGCAATCAGCCCCAGCATTTT
d_gene: -
j_gene: TRBJ1-5
abundance: -
v_gene: TRBV19

CDR3aa: CASSLEERAGNEQYF
CDR3nt: TGCGCCAGCAGCTTGGAGGAGCGGGCGGGGAACGAGCAGTACTTC
d_gene: -
j_gene: TRBJ2-7
abundance: -
v_gene: TRBV5-1

CDR3aa: CASSPRAGVNYEQYF
CDR3nt: TGTGCCAGCTCACCACGGGCAGGGGTGAACTACGAGCAGTACTTC
d_gene: -
j_gene: TRBJ2-7
abundance: -
v_gene: TRBV18

CDR3aa: CAISGGMGQGSGNTIYF
CDR3nt: TGTGCCATCAGTGGGGGTATGGGACAGGGCTCTGGAAACACCATATATTTT
d_gene: TRBD1
j_gene: TRBJ1-3
abundance: -
v_gene: TRBV10-3

CDR3aa: CASSRGVSTDTQYF
CDR3nt: TGTGCCAGCAGCCGGGGGGTTAGCACAGATACGCAGTATTTT
d_gene: TRBD2
j_gene: TRBJ2-3
abundance: -
v_gene: TRBV7-8

CDR3aa: CASSFGQGKSDGYTF
CDR3nt: TGTGCCAGCAGCTTTGGACAGGGCAAATCGGATGGCTACACCTTC
d_gene: TRBD1
j_gene: TRBJ1-2
abundance: -
v_gene: TRBV11-2

CDR3aa: CASSLSVQRTGNEQFF
CDR3nt: TGTGCCAGCAGTTTATCCGTCCAACGGACAGGGAACGAGCAGTTCTTC
d_gene: TRBD1
j_gene: TRBJ2-1
abundance: -
v_gene: TRBV27